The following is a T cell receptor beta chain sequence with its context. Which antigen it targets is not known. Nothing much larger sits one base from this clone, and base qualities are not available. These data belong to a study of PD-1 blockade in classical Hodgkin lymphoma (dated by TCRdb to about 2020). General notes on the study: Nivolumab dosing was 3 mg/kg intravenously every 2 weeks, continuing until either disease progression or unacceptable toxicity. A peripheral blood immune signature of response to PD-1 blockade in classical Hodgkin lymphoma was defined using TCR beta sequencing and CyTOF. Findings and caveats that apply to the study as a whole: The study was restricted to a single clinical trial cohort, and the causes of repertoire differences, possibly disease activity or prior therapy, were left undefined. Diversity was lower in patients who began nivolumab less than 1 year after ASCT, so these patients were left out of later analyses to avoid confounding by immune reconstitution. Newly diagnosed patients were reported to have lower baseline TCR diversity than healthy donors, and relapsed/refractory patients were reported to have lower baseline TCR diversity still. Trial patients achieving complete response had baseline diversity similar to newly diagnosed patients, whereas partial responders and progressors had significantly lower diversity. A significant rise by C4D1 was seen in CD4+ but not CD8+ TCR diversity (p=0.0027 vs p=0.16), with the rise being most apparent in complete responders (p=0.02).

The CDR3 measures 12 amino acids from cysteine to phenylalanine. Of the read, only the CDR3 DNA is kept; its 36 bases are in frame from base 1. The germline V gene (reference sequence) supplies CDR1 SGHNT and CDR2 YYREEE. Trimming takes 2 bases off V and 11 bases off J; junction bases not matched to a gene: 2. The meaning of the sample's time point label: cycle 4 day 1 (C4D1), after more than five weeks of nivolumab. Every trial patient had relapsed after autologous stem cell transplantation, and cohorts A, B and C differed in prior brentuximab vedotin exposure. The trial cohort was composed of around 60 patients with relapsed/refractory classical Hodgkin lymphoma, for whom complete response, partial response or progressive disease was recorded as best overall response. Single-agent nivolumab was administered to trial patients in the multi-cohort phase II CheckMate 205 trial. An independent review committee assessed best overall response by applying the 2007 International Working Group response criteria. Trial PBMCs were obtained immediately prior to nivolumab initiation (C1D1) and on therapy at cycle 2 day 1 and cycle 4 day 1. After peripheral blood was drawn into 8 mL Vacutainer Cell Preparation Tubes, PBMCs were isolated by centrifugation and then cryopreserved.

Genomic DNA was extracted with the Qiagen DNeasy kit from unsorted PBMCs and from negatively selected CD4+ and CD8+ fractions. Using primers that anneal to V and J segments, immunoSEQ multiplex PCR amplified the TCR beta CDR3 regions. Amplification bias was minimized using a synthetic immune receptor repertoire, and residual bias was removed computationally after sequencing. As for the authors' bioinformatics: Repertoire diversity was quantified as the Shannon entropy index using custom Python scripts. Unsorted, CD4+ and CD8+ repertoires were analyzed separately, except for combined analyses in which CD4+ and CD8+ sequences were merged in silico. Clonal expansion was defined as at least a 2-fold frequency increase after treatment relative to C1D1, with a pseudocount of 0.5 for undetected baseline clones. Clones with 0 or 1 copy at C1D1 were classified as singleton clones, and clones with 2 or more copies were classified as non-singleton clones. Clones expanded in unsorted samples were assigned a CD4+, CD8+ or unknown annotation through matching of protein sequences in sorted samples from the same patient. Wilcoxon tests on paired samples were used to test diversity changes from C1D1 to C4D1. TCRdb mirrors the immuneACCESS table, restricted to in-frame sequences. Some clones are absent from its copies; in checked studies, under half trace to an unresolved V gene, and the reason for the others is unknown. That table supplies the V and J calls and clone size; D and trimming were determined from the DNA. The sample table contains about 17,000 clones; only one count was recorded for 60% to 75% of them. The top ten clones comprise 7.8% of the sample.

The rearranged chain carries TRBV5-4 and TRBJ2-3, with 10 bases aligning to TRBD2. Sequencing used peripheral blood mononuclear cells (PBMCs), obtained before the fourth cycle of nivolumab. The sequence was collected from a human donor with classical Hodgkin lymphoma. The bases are TGTGCCAGCAGCTTCGCTAGCGGGAGGCAGTATTTT. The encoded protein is CASSFASGRQYF.